The present entry profiles one T cell receptor (beta chain) with its context. Membership in each cohort depended on participant-reported clinical history. V lost 1 base, J lost 3 bases, and 5 bases stayed unmatched. The CDR3 length is 15 residues. From germline, CDR1 is MNHNS and CDR2 SASEGT. This sample is part of a study of blood T cell repertoires in COVID-19. Measured with immunoSEQ multiplex PCR; TCRdb has only the in-frame clones, and not every one. The profile covers over 200,000 clones, with 70% to 90% appearing a single time and around 16% taken by the ten largest. This chain joins TRBV6-1 and TRBJ1-2; TRBD1 matches 7 bases. This receptor was identified in a man aged 18-30 years who had recovered from COVID-19. Specimen: PBMCs or T cells enriched from blood (not recorded which). The CDR3 DNA is TGTGCCAGCAGTGAAGGGTCAGGGGGTGACTATGGCTACACCTTC. Encoded protein: CASSEGSGGDYGYTF.